This entry describes one T cell receptor (beta chain). V was clipped by 3 bases and J by 0 bases; unmatched bases: 2. The CDR3 covers 15 residues. Germline V CDR1 and CDR2: SGHTA, FQGNSA. These data belong to a study of blood T cell repertoires in COVID-19. This table comes from immunoSEQ multiplex PCR, and its TCRdb copy is limited to in-frame clones, with some not included. The data hold about 63,000 clones, with just over 85% observed a single time. The sequence came from a human donor in a cohort sampled during active COVID-19. The sample was peripheral blood. The genes are TRBV7-2 and TRBJ1-5; TRBD1 aligns across 7 bases. This CDR3 is CASSLTGHSNQPQHF. The CDR3 DNA is TGTGCCAGCAGCTTGACAGGGCATAGCAATCAGCCCCAGCATTTT.